This passage covers 32 T cell receptor beta chains from one sample sequenced in a study of blood T cell repertoires in COVID-19. The assay was immunoSEQ multiplex PCR, and TCRdb's table has in-frame clones only and misses some. Here the sample spans 200,000 to 250,000 clones, 80% to 90% being singletons. The specimen was PBMCs or T cells enriched from blood (not recorded which). These receptors were collected from a woman aged 40 to 50 with acute COVID-19.

The V and J genes are TRBV5-5 and TRBJ2-7, with D possibly TRBD2 on 5 matching bases. CDR1 is SGHKS and CDR2 is YYEKEE in the germline V gene (reference sequence). CDR3 length equals 18 residues. V lost 2 bases and J lost 6, with 27 bases in between. The CDR3 bases are TGTGCCAGCAGCTTCGAGGAGAGTAGGGAGTCTCCGTCTGTCGAGCAGTACTTC. As protein: CASSFEESRESPSVEQYF.

The J gene is TRBJ1-3, the V gene TRBV3-1 (or the pseudogene TRBV3-2), with D hard to call. V dropped 11 bases and J dropped 7 bases, with 12 bases sitting between them. CDR3 length equals 11 residues. CDR1 is LGHDT, CDR2 YNNKEL, per germline (reference sequence). CDR3 DNA: TGTGCCTCGGGAGTCTTTAACACCATATATTTT. Amino acids: CASGVFNTIYF.

The rearrangement links TRBV10-3 to TRBJ1-5; D unclear. In germline, CDR1 is ENHRY, CDR2 SYGVKD. Trimming left V 8 bases short and J 7 bases short, with 3 bases between. The CDR3 contains 9 residues. CDR3 sequence reads: CAIQQPQHF. CDR3 in DNA: TGTGCCATCCAGCAGCCCCAGCATTTT.

The gene calls are TRBV6-5 and TRBJ1-2, with D perhaps matching TRBD1 (5 bases). Germline V lookup: CDR1 MNHEY, CDR2 SVGAGI. With 3 bases removed from V and 0 bases from J, the gap between germline ends came to 11 bases. This CDR3 spans 15 amino acids. The CDR3 DNA is TGTGCCAGCAGTTATGGGGGAGGCACTAACTATGGCTACACCTTC. As protein: CASSYGGGTNYGYTF.

This chain connects TRBV30 to TRBJ1-1; D unclear. Germline CDR1 is GTSNPN and CDR2 is SVGIG (reference sequence). V lost 5 bases, J lost 5 bases, and 15 bases lay in between. CDR3 length equals 13 residues. CDR3 loop: CAWFLAFGTEAFF. The CDR3 coding sequence is TGTGCCTGGTTCTTGGCCTTCGGGACTGAAGCTTTCTTT.

This chain connects TRBV7-2 to TRBJ2-1, with D perhaps TRBD2 (6 bases). This CDR3 contains 15 residues. Germline loops: CDR1 SGHTA, CDR2 FQGNSA. V lost 5 bases to trimming and J lost 5 bases, with 16 bases between them. CDR3 DNA: TGTGCCAGCAGCGCAAGCGGGCCTATCCACAATGAGCAGTTCTTC. This codes for CASSASGPIHNEQFF.

This clone was seen once. The chain recombines TRBV28 with TRBJ2-2; tentatively, D is TRBD1 (5 bases). CDR3 length: 14 residues. V lost 6 bases and J lost 4, with 12 bases in between. The germline V gene has CDR1 MDHEN and CDR2 SYDVKM. CDR3 sequence: CASRATGITGELFF. DNA for the CDR3: TGTGCCAGCAGGGCTACAGGAATCACCGGGGAGCTGTTTTTT.

In its sample, this clone was seen once. The J gene is TRBJ2-3, the V gene TRBV12-5; 12 bases are shared with TRBD2. This CDR3 is built from 17 residues. The V gene end was trimmed by 3 bases and the J gene end by 6 bases; junction bases not matched to a gene: 10. CDR1 is LGHNT, CDR2 FRNRAP, per germline. The CDR3 nucleotides read TGTGCTAGTGGTTTACCCAAACTAGCGGGAGGTGTGGATACGCAGTATTTT. Translation: CASGLPKLAGGVDTQYF.

The rearrangement joins TRBV6-4 to TRBJ2-3; 7 positions match TRBD1. Per the germline V gene, CDR1 is MRHNA and CDR2 is SNTAGT. The CDR3 runs 16 residues. Trimming removed 7 bases from V and 2 bases from J; junction bases left unmatched: 12. The CDR3 here is CASTPGPKGATDTQYF. The CDR3 nucleotides are TGTGCCAGCACCCCAGGACCCAAGGGGGCCACAGATACGCAGTATTTT.

The chain has TRBV9 and TRBJ2-7; perhaps TRBD1 as D (5 bases). Trimming shortened V by 0 bases and J by 3 bases, and 10 bases separated the two germline ends. The CDR3 extends over 14 amino acids. Germline CDR1 is SGDLS and CDR2 is YYNGEE. The CDR3 reads CASSVEGNGYEQYF. For the CDR3, the DNA is TGTGCCAGCAGCGTAGAGGGGAACGGCTACGAGCAGTACTTC.

The gene calls are TRBV28 and TRBJ2-4, with D perhaps matching TRBD2 (6 bases). The CDR3 spans 12 residues. V lost 3 bases, J lost 14 bases, and 14 bases lay in between. Per germline, CDR1 MDHEN and CDR2 SYDVKM. Written as DNA, the CDR3 is TGTGCCAGCAGTTTGGGTGGGAGGAAGAAGTACTTC. Its translation: CASSLGGRKKYF.

J is TRBJ2-5 and V is TRBV28; 8 nucleotides match TRBD1. CDR1 and CDR2 (germline): MDHEN, SYDVKM. CDR3 length equals 15 residues. Trimming took 3 bases from V and 1 from J; bases not matched to a gene: 4. The CDR3 sequence is CASSLTGVAQETQYF. CDR3 nucleotide sequence: TGTGCCAGCAGTTTGACAGGGGTGGCCCAAGAGACCCAGTACTTC.

The chain links TRBV2 to TRBJ1-6; TRBD1 agrees at 7 bases. Germline V gene sequence: CDR1 SNHLY, CDR2 FYNNEI. The CDR3 totals 15 residues. V gave up 6 bases and J gave up 9 bases; unmatched junction bases: 11. This chain's CDR3 is CASRRTGDPPSPLHF. The CDR3, as DNA: TGTGCCAGCAGGAGGACAGGAGATCCACCTTCACCCCTCCACTTT.

The chain is built from TRBV28 and TRBJ1-5; D call uncertain. The CDR3 consists of 16 residues. Trimming stripped 6 bases from V and 1 base from J, with 16 bases between. Germline values: CDR1 MDHEN, CDR2 SYDVKM. The CDR3 nucleotides are TGTGCCAGCAGCAGAGGGCCCCTCGGCAGCAATCAGCCCCAGCATTTT. Translating gives CASSRGPLGSNQPQHF.

V is TRBV7-8 and J is TRBJ2-7; the D is unclear. V was cut by 5 bases and J by 2 bases, with 7 bases left in between. The CDR3 totals 12 residues. CDR1 is SGHVS and CDR2 is FQNEAQ in the germline V gene. DNA of the CDR3: TGTGCCAGCAGCCCACAACCCTACGAGCAGTACTTC. Encoded protein: CASSPQPYEQYF.

The chain couples TRBV6-5 to TRBJ2-2, with TRBD2 identical over 11 bases. V gave up 5 bases and J gave up 9 bases; unmatched junction bases: 2. The CDR3 has 13 amino acids. The germline CDR1 and CDR2 sequences are MNHEY and SVGAGI. CDR3 region: CASSLAGGRELFF. The CDR3 DNA sequence: TGTGCCAGCAGTCTAGCGGGAGGAAGGGAGCTGTTTTTT.

The chain employs TRBV3-1 (or the pseudogene TRBV3-2) and TRBJ2-7; D is unclear. The CDR3 loop spans 13 amino acids. The V and J ends lost 1 base and 3 bases respectively, with 7 bases between them. CDR1 and CDR2 from the germline V gene are LGHDT and YNNKEL (reference sequence). The CDR3 DNA sequence: TGTGCCAGCAGCCAAGGGGCCTTCTACGAGCAGTACTTC. It translates to CASSQGAFYEQYF.

V usage is TRBV27 and J usage is TRBJ2-2, with a possible D match to TRBD2 (5 bases). There are 15 residues in the CDR3. Germline lookup yields CDR1 MNHEY and CDR2 SMNVEV (reference sequence). V shed 0 bases and J shed 0 bases, with 5 bases lying between them. CDR3 region: CASSLSGTNTGELFF. The CDR3 DNA sequence: TGTGCCAGCAGTTTATCCGGGACGAACACCGGGGAGCTGTTTTTT.

The chain combines TRBV7-8 with TRBJ2-1; 8 bases match TRBD1. V lost 7 bases, J lost 9 bases, and 8 bases stayed unmatched. This CDR3 is built from 13 residues. CDR1 is SGHVS, CDR2 FQNEAQ, per germline. CDR3 loop: CASKTRGTGEQFF. As DNA, the CDR3 is TGTGCCAGCAAAACTAGGGGGACAGGTGAGCAGTTCTTC.

The V and J genes are TRBV6-4 and TRBJ2-1; 13 bases fit TRBD2. The germline CDR1 and CDR2 sequences are MRHNA and SNTAGT. The CDR3 runs 14 residues. V lost 3 bases to trimming and J lost 8 bases; unmatched junction nucleotides: 1. Here the CDR3 reads CASSEGLAGYEQFF. CDR3 sequence (DNA): TGTGCCAGCAGTGAGGGACTAGCGGGGTATGAGCAGTTCTTC.

In this sample, this clone turned up a few times. The V and J genes are TRBV7-9 and TRBJ2-3; the D gene is possibly TRBD1 (6 bases). CDR1 is SEHNR and CDR2 is FQNEAQ in the germline V gene (reference sequence). Trimming cost V 4 bases and J 3 bases, with 14 bases left between them. The CDR3 covers 15 residues. The CDR3 DNA reads TGTGCCAGCAGCTACACCGGACAGACAACAGATACGCAGTATTTT. Translated, it gives CASSYTGQTTDTQYF.

The chain combines TRBV14 with TRBJ2-5, with 11 bases identical to TRBD2. Germline V CDR1 and CDR2: SGHDN, FVKESK. The V segment lost 1 base and the J segment 2 bases; nucleotides outside the gene matches: 6. CDR3 length: 17 amino acids. This CDR3 reads CASSQGKLAGVQETQYF. The CDR3 bases are TGTGCCAGCAGCCAAGGGAAACTAGCGGGAGTTCAAGAGACCCAGTACTTC. Full variable domain (outside the CDR3, taken from reference TRBV14 and TRBJ2-5): EAGVTQFPSHSVIEKGQTVTLRCDPISGHDNLYWYRRVMGKEIKFLLHFVKESKQDESGMPNNRFLAERTGGTYSTLKVQPAELEDSGVYFCASSQGKLAGVQETQYFGPGTRLLVL.

The rearrangement joins TRBV9 to TRBJ2-7, with D tentatively TRBD2 (6 bases). Germline V gene lookup returns CDR1 SGDLS and CDR2 YYNGEE. V lost 0 bases and J lost 2, with 9 bases in between. The length of the CDR3 is 14 residues. CDR3 residues: CASSVGAGTYEQYF. In DNA form, the CDR3 reads TGTGCCAGCAGCGTAGGAGCGGGTACCTACGAGCAGTACTTC.

The rearrangement uses TRBV24-1 and TRBJ2-3; D is ambiguous. Germline CDR1 is KGHDR and CDR2 is SFDVKD. V shed 6 bases and J shed 7 bases, with 13 bases lying between them. This CDR3 is built from 13 residues. The CDR3 protein is CATSLAALNTQYF. The CDR3 nucleotides read TGTGCCACCAGTTTGGCGGCACTGAATACGCAGTATTTT.

The chain employs TRBV19 and TRBJ1-5; 8 nucleotides agree with TRBD1. Germline V CDR1 and CDR2: LNHDA, SQIVND (reference sequence). The CDR3 extends over 13 amino acids. V lost 5 bases to trimming and J lost 7 bases; unmatched junction nucleotides: 4. CDR3 nucleotides: TGTGCCAGTAGTCGGACAGGGTACCAGCCCCAGCATTTT. Encoded protein: CASSRTGYQPQHF.

V gene TRBV5-6 combines with J gene TRBJ1-3; D not resolved. Germline values: CDR1 SGHDT, CDR2 YYEEEE. This CDR3 is built from 15 residues. V was trimmed by 0 bases and J by 0 bases, leaving 7 bases between them. The DNA of the CDR3 is TGTGCCAGCAGCTTGGGACTGACCTCTGGAAACACCATATATTTT. This encodes CASSLGLTSGNTIYF.

This chain joins TRBV19 and TRBJ2-4, with D perhaps matching TRBD2 (5 bases). Germline CDR1 LNHDA, CDR2 SQIVND (reference sequence). The ends were cut back, 1 base at V and 0 bases at J, with 10 bases in the middle. This CDR3 has 16 residues. CDR3 bases: TGTGCCAGTAGTATAGGGGGAGTAATAGCCAAAAACATTCAGTACTTC. This codes for CASSIGGVIAKNIQYF.

CDR3 coding DNA: TGTGCCAGCAGCTCTCGGGGAATTAATGAAAAACTGTTTTTT. Translation gives CASSSRGINEKLFF. The chain has TRBV21-1 and TRBJ1-4. TRBV21-1 is a known pseudogene. CDR3 size: 14 residues.

This chain connects TRBV11-2 to TRBJ2-2; 9 nucleotides match TRBD2. The CDR3 totals 17 residues. Germline lookup yields CDR1 SGHAT and CDR2 FQNNGV. V shed 0 bases, J shed 5 bases, and the junction held 7 bases outside the gene matches. CDR3 in DNA: TGTGCCAGCAGCTTAGATTTGCGGGAGGGGGGAACCGGGGAGCTGTTTTTT. It codes for CASSLDLREGGTGELFF.

This clone was seen a single time. This chain uses TRBV6-5 with TRBJ2-4, with D possibly being TRBD2 (5 bases). The CDR3 covers 15 residues. Per germline, CDR1 MNHEY and CDR2 SVGAGI. Deletions cut 2 bases from V and 0 bases from J, with 8 bases between. The CDR3 DNA sequence: TGTGCCAGCAGTTACGACCGGGGAGCCAAAAACATTCAGTACTTC. It translates to CASSYDRGAKNIQYF.

The gene calls are TRBV7-9 and TRBJ2-2, with D unclear. From germline, CDR1 is SEHNR and CDR2 FQNEAQ (reference sequence). With 10 bases removed from V and 4 bases from J, the gap between germline ends came to 19 bases. The CDR3 extends over 15 amino acids. DNA of the CDR3: TGTGCCACCATTTCCGCGGTCCCAATCACCGGGGAGCTGTTTTTT. Its translation is CATISAVPITGELFF.

The sample holds many counts of this clone. The chain couples TRBV3-1 (or the pseudogene TRBV3-2) to TRBJ1-5; a possible D gene is TRBD1 (6 bases). Germline CDR1 LGHDT, CDR2 YNNKEL (reference sequence). Trimming took off 3 bases at V and 5 bases at J, with 8 bases between the two ends. CDR3 length: 13 amino acids. The CDR3 DNA reads TGTGCCAGCAGCCAGGGGGGGCATCAGCCCCAGCATTTT. Protein: CASSQGGHQPQHF.